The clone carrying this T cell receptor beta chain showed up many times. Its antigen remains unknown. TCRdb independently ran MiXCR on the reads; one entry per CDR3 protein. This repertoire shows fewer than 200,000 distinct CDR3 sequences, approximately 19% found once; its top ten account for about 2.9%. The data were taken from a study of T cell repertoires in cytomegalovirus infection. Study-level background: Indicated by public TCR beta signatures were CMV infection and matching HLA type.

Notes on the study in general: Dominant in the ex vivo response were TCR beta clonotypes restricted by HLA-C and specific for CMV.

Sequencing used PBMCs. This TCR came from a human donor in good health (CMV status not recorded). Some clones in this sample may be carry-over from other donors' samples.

CDR3 nucleotide sequence: TGCAGCGTTGGGACTAGCGGATACAATGAGCAGTTCTTC. Its translation is CSVGTSGYNEQFF. V is TRBV29-1 and J is TRBJ2-1; TRBD2 agrees at 10 bases. The CDR3 spans 13 residues. Germline V lookup: CDR1 SQVTM, CDR2 ANQGSEA. The V segment lost 4 bases and the J segment 4 bases; nucleotides outside the gene matches: 1.